Presented here are 9 T cell receptor beta chains from one specimen sequenced in a study of blood T cell repertoires in COVID-19 (dated by TCRdb to about 2020). Receptor amplification or capture employed the immunoSEQ multiplex PCR assay. As stored in TCRdb, this immuneACCESS dataset retains in-frame rearrangements with V and J assigned. A fraction of the clones does not appear; measured against another copy, unresolved V genes explain less than half of the discrepancy, and the remainder lacks a known reason. For this sample the table gives some 400,000 clones, of which more than 65% were detected only once. 1.1% of the sample is held by the ten biggest clonotypes. Material for sequencing was peripheral blood. These receptors were collected from a human donor with acute or convalescent COVID-19. The donor label of this sample is uncertain.

V is TRBV6-5 and J is TRBJ2-7; unclear D gene. Germline values: CDR1 MNHEY, CDR2 SVGAGI. V gave up 8 bases and J gave up 2 bases, with 7 bases separating them. This CDR3 comprises 11 residues. Written as DNA, the CDR3 is TGTGCCAGCCTCGGAGCCTACGAGCAGTACTTC. As protein: CASLGAYEQYF.

The chain links TRBV5-1 to TRBJ2-7; 8 bases fit TRBD2. The trim removed 1 base at V and 4 bases at J, leaving 13 bases unmatched. The CDR3 loop spans 17 amino acids. Germline CDR1 and CDR2: SGHRS and YFSETQ. The CDR3 region has the DNA TGCGCCAGCAGCTTGAAGCTTGGAGCGGGAGAGGGTTACGAGCAGTACTTC. It is translated as CASSLKLGAGEGYEQYF.

The sample holds one count of this clone. The gene calls are TRBV10-3 and TRBJ1-4; D uncertain. The CDR3 has 13 residues. CDR1 ENHRY and CDR2 SYGVKD come from the germline V gene. The V gene lost 8 bases and the J gene lost 0 bases, with 7 bases spanning the gap. The CDR3 region is CAIGRATNEKLFF. For the CDR3, the DNA is TGTGCCATCGGGAGAGCAACTAATGAAAAACTGTTTTTT.

The rearrangement links TRBV29-1 to TRBJ1-2; TRBD1 aligns across 9 bases. The CDR3 runs 15 residues. The V gene end was trimmed by 0 bases and the J gene end by 4 bases; junction bases not matched to a gene: 6. CDR1 and CDR2 (germline): SQVTM, ANQGSEA. The DNA of the CDR3 is TGCAGCGTTGAAGATCAGGACAGGGGTATCTATGGCTACACCTTC. Translated: CSVEDQDRGIYGYTF.

The V call is TRBV27, the J call TRBJ1-5, with TRBD1 identical over 8 bases. The J segment lost 11 bases and the V segment lost 4 bases, leaving 10 bases of the junction unmatched. The length of the CDR3 is 14 residues. Per the germline V gene, CDR1 is MNHEY and CDR2 is SMNVEV (reference sequence). CDR3 nucleotides: TGTGCCAGCAGTTCCAACAGGGGGGAGCTGGCCCAGCATTTT. Translating gives CASSSNRGELAQHF.

The chain joins TRBV28 to TRBJ1-2; D possibly corresponds to TRBD1 (6 bases). Trimming stripped 7 bases from V and 0 bases from J, with 12 bases between. This CDR3 spans 14 amino acids. Germline CDR1 MDHEN, CDR2 SYDVKM. CDR3 in DNA: TGTGCCAGCAAACGGACAGCCACTAACTATGGCTACACCTTC. Protein sequence: CASKRTATNYGYTF.

V gene TRBV29-1 combines with J gene TRBJ2-7; D perhaps matches TRBD1 (6 bases). CDR3 length equals 14 residues. Germline V gene data show CDR1 as SQVTM and CDR2 as ANQGSEA. Deletions cut 6 bases from V and 0 bases from J, with 15 bases between. This chain's CDR3 is CSVAGDTSSYEQYF. CDR3 sequence (DNA): TGCAGCGTCGCCGGGGACACGAGCTCCTACGAGCAGTACTTC.

The rearrangement links TRBV28 to TRBJ2-2, with 7 bases that match TRBD1. The CDR3 spans 17 residues. Germline V gene data show CDR1 as MDHEN and CDR2 as SYDVKM. J lost 3 bases, V lost 5 bases, and 12 bases had no gene match. The CDR3 spells CASSETGLTRYTGELFF. DNA for the CDR3: TGTGCCAGCAGTGAGACAGGGTTAACTCGGTACACCGGGGAGCTGTTTTTT. Complete variable domain (other parts from reference TRBV28 and TRBJ2-2): DVKVTQSSRYLVKRTGEKVFLECVQDMDHENMFWYRQDPGLGLRLIYFSYDVKMKEKGDIPEGYSVSREKKERFSLILESASTNQTSMYLCASSETGLTRYTGELFFGEGSRLTVL.

Regarding this clone: Distinct nucleotide sequences in the sample also encode this CDR3. The chain couples TRBV18 to TRBJ2-2; maybe TRBD1 (5 bases). There are 13 residues in the CDR3. The germline V and J ends were trimmed by 1 base and 6 bases, with 6 bases remaining between them. Per germline, CDR1 KGHSH and CDR2 LQKENI. CDR3 sequence: CASSPQGSGELFF. The DNA of the CDR3 is TGTGCCAGCTCACCACAGGGGTCCGGGGAGCTGTTTTTT.